These T cell receptor beta chains were read from a single sample in a study of persistence of HIV-infected CD4 T cells. Sequencing used immunoSEQ multiplex PCR; TCRdb keeps in-frame clones, though not all of them. The table includes about 40,000 clones, 78% detected once. Their antigens are not known. Sequences were derived from CD4+ T cells sorted from PBMCs after roughly 20-hour stimulation, sampled from a patient who received antiretroviral therapy. The origin of the receptors is an adult man with HIV who was CMV-seropositive. The CDR3 runs from the conserved cysteine through the conserved F or W. A D gene is named only where the DNA matches it firmly. Clone sizes are given selectively: once, few, many, or a class where the clone is expanded.

cdr3_length	clone_size	v_call	d_call	j_call	cdr3_nt	cdr3_aa
15	.	TRBV19	TRBD1	TRBJ1-2	TGTGCCAGTAGTACAACCGGGACAGGGATATATGGCTACACCTTC	CASSTTGTGIYGYTF
14	.	TRBV5-6	.	TRBJ1-6	TGTGCCAGCAGCTTCGGGGGAGGGAATTCACCCCTCCACTTT	CASSFGGGNSPLHF
16	once	TRBV4-1	.	TRBJ1-4	TGCGCCAGCAGCCAAGCCGGGACACCAACTAATGAAAAACTGTTTTTT	CASSQAGTPTNEKLFF
14	.	TRBV7-2	TRBD1	TRBJ2-4	TGTGCCAGCAGCCCGGACAGGGGAAAAAACATTCAGTACTTC	CASSPDRGKNIQYF
14	.	TRBV7-2	.	TRBJ1-2	TGTGCCAGCAGCTCCCCCCAGGTATTCTATGGCTACACCTTC	CASSSPQVFYGYTF
12	.	TRBV29-1	.	TRBJ2-7	TGCAGCGTCGCGGGGCAGTACTACGAGCAGTACTTC	CSVAGQYYEQYF
13	.	TRBV5-1	.	TRBJ2-1	TGCGCCAGCAGCTTGGAAGTCTACAATGAGCAGTTCTTC	CASSLEVYNEQFF
15	.	TRBV19	TRBD1	TRBJ2-5	TGTGCCAGTAGGACAGGGTTGGGGTCACAAGAGACCCAGTACTTC	CASRTGLGSQETQYF
15	.	TRBV6-6	.	TRBJ1-1	TGTGCCAGCAGTTACCCGGACGGGTTGAACACTGAAGCTTTCTTT	CASSYPDGLNTEAFF
13	.	TRBV6-5	.	TRBJ1-6	TGTGCCAGCAAACTACAGGGAGGCTCACCCCTCCACTTT	CASKLQGGSPLHF
14	.	TRBV28	.	TRBJ1-2	TGTGCCAGCAGTTCAGGACTAGGACGCTATGGCTACACCTTC	CASSSGLGRYGYTF
14	.	TRBV7-2	TRBD1	TRBJ1-2	TGTGCCAGCAGCTACGACAGGGTAAACTATGGCTACACCTTC	CASSYDRVNYGYTF
15	.	TRBV5-4	.	TRBJ1-1	TGTGCCAGCAGCTTGGATGGCCATAAGAACACTGAAGCTTTCTTT	CASSLDGHKNTEAFF
12	.	TRBV3-1/TRBV3-2	.	TRBJ2-2	TGTGCCAGCAGCGAAAGGATCGGGGAGCTGTTTTTT	CASSERIGELFF
16	.	TRBV4-3	.	TRBJ1-2	TGCGCCAGCAGCCATCGAGAACAGGGACTCAACTATGGCTACACCTTC	CASSHREQGLNYGYTF
14	.	TRBV6-1	.	TRBJ2-2	TGTGCCAGCAGTGAGCTGGGTACCACCGGGGAGCTGTTTTTT	CASSELGTTGELFF
15	.	TRBV27	.	TRBJ1-1	TGTGCCAGCAGTTTATCGGGGGGAATGAACACTGAAGCTTTCTTT	CASSLSGGMNTEAFF
14	.	TRBV6-5	TRBD1	TRBJ1-2	TGTGCCAGCAGTTCCGGACAGGGAAACTATGGCTACACCTTC	CASSSGQGNYGYTF
15	.	TRBV7-8	.	TRBJ1-5	TGTGCCAGCAGCCCCCCCGAAGGGGCGGGTCAGCCCCAGCATTTT	CASSPPEGAGQPQHF
14	once	TRBV27	.	TRBJ2-7	TGTGCCAGCAGTTACAGGTCCTCTTCCTACGAGCAGTACTTC	CASSYRSSSYEQYF
14	.	TRBV6-1	.	TRBJ1-2	TGTGCCAGCAGTTCTTCTGCCGCGAACTATGGCTACACCTTC	CASSSSAANYGYTF
16	.	TRBV5-4	TRBD2	TRBJ2-3	TGTGCCAGCAGCTTTGAGAGACTAGCGGGAGTTGGTACGCAGTATTTT	CASSFERLAGVGTQYF
13	.	TRBV6-2/TRBV6-3	.	TRBJ2-5	TGTGCCAGCAGTTATGACAGAGGAGAGACCCAGTACTTC	CASSYDRGETQYF
12	.	TRBV19	TRBD1	TRBJ2-4	TGTGCCAGTAGTATCGGGACAGGTGGTTTCCACTTC	CASSIGTGGFHF
14	once	TRBV25-1	.	TRBJ2-2	TGTGCCAGCAGTGAGACAAGGGTCACCGGGGAGCTGTTTTTT	CASSETRVTGELFF
13	.	TRBV6-2/TRBV6-3	.	TRBJ1-1	TGTGCCAGCAGTTACTCGCAGACGACTGAAGCTTTCTTT	CASSYSQTTEAFF
12	.	TRBV30	.	TRBJ1-2	TGTGCCTGGAGTGTAAAAGCGCAGCACTACACCTTC	CAWSVKAQHYTF
18	.	TRBV11-2	TRBD2	TRBJ2-3	TGTGCCAGCAGCTTTGGAGGACTAGCGGGGGCCCTCACAGATACGCAGTATTTT	CASSFGGLAGALTDTQYF
14	once	TRBV6-5	.	TRBJ1-2	TGTGCCAGCAGTTACTCGAATGAGGGGCGAGGCTACACCTTC	CASSYSNEGRGYTF